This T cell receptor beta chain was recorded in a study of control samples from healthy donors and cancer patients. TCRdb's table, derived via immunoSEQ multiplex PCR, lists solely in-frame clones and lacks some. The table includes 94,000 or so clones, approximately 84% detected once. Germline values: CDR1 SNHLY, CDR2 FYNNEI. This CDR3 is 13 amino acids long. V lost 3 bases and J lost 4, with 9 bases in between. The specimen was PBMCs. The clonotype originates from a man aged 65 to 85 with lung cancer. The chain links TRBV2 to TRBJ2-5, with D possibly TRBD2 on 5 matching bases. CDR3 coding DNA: TGTGCCAGCAGTGATCAACTAGGAGAGACCCAGTACTTC. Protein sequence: CASSDQLGETQYF.